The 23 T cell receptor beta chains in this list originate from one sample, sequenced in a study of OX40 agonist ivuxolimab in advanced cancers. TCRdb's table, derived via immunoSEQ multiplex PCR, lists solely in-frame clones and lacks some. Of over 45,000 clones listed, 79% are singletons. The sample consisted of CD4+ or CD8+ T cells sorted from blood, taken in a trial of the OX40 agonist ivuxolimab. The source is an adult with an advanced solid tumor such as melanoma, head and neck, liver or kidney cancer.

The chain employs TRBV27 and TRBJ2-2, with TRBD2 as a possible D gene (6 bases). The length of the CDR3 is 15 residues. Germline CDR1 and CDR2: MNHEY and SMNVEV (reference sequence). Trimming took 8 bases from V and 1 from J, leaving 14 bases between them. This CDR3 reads CASGARRGNTGELFF. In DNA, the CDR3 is TGTGCCAGCGGGGCCAGGAGGGGGAACACCGGGGAGCTGTTTTTT.

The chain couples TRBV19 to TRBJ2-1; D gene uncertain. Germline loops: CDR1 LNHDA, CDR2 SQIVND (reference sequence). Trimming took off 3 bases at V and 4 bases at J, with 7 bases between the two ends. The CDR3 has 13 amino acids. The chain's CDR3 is CASSILGYNEQFF. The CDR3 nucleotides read TGTGCCAGTAGTATCCTAGGATACAATGAGCAGTTCTTC.

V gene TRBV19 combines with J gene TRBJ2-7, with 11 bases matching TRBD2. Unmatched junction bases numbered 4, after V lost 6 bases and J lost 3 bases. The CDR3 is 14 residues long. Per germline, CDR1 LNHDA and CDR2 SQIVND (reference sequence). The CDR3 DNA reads TGTGCCAGTAGCCTACTAGCGGGGGACTACGAGCAGTACTTC. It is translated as CASSLLAGDYEQYF.

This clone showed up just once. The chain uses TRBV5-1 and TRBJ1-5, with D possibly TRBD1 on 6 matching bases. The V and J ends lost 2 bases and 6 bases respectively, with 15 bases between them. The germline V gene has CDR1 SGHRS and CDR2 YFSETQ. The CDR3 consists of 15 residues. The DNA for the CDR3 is TGCGCCAGCAGCTTACAGGGAACCGCTAGTCAGCCCCAGCATTTT. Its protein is CASSLQGTASQPQHF.

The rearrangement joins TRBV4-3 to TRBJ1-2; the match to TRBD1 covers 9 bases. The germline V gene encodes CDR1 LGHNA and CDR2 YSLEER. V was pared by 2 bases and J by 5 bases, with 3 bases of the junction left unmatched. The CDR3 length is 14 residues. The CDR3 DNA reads TGCGCCAGCAGCCAACAGACAGGGGGGTATGGCTACACCTTC. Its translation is CASSQQTGGYGYTF.

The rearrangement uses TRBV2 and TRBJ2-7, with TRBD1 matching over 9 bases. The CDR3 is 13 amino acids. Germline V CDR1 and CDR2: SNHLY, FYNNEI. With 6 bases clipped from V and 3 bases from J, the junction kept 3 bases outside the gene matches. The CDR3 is CASRTGGVYEQYF. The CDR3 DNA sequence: TGTGCCAGCAGGACAGGGGGGGTCTACGAGCAGTACTTC.

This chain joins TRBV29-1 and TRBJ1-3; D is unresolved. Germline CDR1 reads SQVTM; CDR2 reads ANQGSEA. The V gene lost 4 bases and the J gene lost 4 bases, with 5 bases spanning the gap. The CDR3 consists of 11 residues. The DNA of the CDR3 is TGCAGCGTTGTTTTGGGAAACACCATATATTTT. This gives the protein CSVVLGNTIYF.

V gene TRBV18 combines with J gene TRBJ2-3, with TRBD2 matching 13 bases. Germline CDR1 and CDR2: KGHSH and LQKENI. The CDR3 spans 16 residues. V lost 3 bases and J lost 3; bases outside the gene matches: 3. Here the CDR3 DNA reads TGTGCCAGCTCACCCGGGACTAGCGGGATAACAGATACGCAGTATTTT. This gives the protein CASSPGTSGITDTQYF.

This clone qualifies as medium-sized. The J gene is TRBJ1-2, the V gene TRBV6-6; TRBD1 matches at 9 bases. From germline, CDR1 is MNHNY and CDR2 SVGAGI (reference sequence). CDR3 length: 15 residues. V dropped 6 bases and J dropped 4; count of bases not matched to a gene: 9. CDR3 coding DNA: TGTGCCAGCAGCCCCCGGACAGGGGCGGGCTATGGCTACACCTTC. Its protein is CASSPRTGAGYGYTF.

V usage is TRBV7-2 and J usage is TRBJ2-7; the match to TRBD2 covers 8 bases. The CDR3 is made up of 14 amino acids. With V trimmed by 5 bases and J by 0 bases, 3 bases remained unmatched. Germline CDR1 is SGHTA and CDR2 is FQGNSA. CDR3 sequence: CASSHRGGSYEQYF. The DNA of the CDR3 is TGTGCCAGCAGCCACCGGGGGGGCTCCTACGAGCAGTACTTC.

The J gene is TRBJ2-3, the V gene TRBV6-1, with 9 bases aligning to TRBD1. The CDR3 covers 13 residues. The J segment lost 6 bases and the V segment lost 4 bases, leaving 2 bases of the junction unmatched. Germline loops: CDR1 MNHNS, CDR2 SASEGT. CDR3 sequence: CASSGDRADTQYF. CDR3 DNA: TGTGCCAGCAGTGGGGACAGGGCCGATACGCAGTATTTT.

The CDR3, as DNA: TGTGCCAGCAGTGCGGCCCCGAAAGATACGCAGTATTTT. It encodes CASSAAPKDTQYF. This chain joins TRBV28 and TRBJ2-3, with D unclear. Per germline, CDR1 MDHEN and CDR2 SYDVKM. V lost 5 bases and J lost 5, with 11 bases in between. This CDR3 has 13 residues.

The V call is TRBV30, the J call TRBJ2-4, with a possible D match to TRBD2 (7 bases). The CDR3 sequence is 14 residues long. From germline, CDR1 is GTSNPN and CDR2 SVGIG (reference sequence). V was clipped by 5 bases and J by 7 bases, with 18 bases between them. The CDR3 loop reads CAWDGGARGNIQYF. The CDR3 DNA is TGTGCCTGGGATGGGGGGGCACGTGGGAACATTCAGTACTTC.

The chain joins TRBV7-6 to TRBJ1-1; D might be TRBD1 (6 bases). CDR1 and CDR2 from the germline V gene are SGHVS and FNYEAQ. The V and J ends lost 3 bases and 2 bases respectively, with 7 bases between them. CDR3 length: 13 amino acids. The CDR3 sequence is CASSLDSNTEAFF. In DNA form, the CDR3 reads TGTGCCAGCAGCTTGGACAGTAACACTGAAGCTTTCTTT.

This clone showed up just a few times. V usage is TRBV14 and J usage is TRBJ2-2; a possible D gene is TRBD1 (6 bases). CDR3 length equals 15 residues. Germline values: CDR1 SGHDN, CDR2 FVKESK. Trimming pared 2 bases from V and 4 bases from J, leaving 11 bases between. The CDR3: CASSQFPRGTGELFF. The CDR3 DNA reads TGTGCCAGCAGCCAATTCCCCAGGGGCACCGGGGAGCTGTTTTTT.

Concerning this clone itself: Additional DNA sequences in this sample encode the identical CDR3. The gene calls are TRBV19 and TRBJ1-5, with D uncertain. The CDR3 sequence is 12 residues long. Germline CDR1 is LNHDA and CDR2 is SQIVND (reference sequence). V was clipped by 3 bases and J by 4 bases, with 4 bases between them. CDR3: CASSILNQPQHF. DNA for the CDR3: TGTGCCAGTAGTATCCTTAATCAGCCCCAGCATTTT.

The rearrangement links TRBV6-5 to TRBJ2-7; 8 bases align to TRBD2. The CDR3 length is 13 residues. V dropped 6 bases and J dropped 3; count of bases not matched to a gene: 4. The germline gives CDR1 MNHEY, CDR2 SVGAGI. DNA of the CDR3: TGTGCCAGCAGGCCCAGCGGGAGCTACGAGCAGTACTTC. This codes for CASRPSGSYEQYF.

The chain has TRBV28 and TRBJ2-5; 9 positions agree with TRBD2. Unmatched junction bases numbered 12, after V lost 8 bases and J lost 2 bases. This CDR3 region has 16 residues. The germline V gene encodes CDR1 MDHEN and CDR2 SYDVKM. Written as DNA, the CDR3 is TGTGCCAGCGGTCCTAGCGGGGACGGGCAACAAGAGACCCAGTACTTC. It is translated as CASGPSGDGQQETQYF.

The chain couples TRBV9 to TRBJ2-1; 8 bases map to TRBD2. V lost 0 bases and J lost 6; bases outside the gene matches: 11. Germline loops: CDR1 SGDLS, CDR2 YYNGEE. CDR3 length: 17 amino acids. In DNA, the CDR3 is TGTGCCAGCAGCGTAGAACTAAACGGGAGGGTAGGCAATGAGCAGTTCTTC. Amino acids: CASSVELNGRVGNEQFF. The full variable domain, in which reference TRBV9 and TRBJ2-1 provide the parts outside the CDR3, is DSGVTQTPKHLITATGQRVTLRCSPRSGDLSVYWYQQSLDQGLQFLIQYYNGEERAKGNILERFSAQQFPDLHSELNLSSLELGDSALYFCASSVELNGRVGNEQFFGPGTRLTVL.

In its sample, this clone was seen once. CDR3 protein: CASGRTYTDTQYF. The CDR3 DNA reads TGTGCCAGCGGACGGACCTACACAGATACGCAGTATTTT. The chain is built from TRBV6-5 and TRBJ2-3; D remains ambiguous. CDR1 and CDR2 (germline): MNHEY, SVGAGI. The CDR3 runs to 13 residues. Trimming stripped 8 bases from V and 2 bases from J, with 11 bases between.

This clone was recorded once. The CDR3 here is CAIRPDRGSYNEQFF. CDR3 DNA sequence: TGTGCCATCAGACCCGACCGGGGGTCCTACAATGAGCAGTTCTTC. V is TRBV10-3 and J is TRBJ2-1; a weak D match, TRBD2 (6 bases). Trimming pared 6 bases from V and 1 base from J, leaving 13 bases between. Germline CDR1 is ENHRY and CDR2 is SYGVKD. The CDR3 extends over 15 amino acids.

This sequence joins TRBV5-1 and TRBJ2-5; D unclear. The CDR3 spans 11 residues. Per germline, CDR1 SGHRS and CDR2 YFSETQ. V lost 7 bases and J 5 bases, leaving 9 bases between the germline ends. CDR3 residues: CASSVGETQYF. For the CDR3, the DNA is TGCGCCAGCTCTGTGGGGGAGACCCAGTACTTC.

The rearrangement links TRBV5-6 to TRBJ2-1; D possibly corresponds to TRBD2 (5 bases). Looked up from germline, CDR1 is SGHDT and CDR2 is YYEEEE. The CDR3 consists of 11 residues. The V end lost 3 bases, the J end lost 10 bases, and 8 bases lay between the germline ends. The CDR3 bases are TGTGCCAGCAGCTCCAGAGGGGAGCAGTTCTTC. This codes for CASSSRGEQFF.